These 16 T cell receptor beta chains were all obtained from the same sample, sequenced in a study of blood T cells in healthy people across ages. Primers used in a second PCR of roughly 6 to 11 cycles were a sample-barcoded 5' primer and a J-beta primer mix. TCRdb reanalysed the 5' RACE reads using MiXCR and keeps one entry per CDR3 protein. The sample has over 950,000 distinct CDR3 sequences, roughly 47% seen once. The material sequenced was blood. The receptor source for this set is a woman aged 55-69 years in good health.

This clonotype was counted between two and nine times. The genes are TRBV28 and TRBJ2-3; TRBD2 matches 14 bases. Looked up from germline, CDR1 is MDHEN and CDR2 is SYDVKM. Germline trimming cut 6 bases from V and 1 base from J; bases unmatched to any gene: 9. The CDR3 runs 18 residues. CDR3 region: CASSPGTSGSNGTDTQYF. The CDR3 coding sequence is TGTGCCAGCAGCCCCGGGACTAGCGGGAGTAACGGCACAGATACGCAGTATTTT.

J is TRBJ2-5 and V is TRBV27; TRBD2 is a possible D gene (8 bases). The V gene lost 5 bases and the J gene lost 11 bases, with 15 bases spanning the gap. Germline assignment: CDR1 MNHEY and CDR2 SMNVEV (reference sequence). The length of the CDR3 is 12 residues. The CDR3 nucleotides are TGTGCCAGCAGTAAGGGACAGCGGGAGCAGTACTTC. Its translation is CASSKGQREQYF.

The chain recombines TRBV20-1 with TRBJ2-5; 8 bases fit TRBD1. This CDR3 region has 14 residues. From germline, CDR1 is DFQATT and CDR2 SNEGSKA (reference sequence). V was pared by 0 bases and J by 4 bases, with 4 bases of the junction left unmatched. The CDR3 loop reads CSARDQGAGETQYF. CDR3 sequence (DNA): TGCAGTGCTAGAGATCAGGGGGCAGGAGAGACCCAGTACTTC.

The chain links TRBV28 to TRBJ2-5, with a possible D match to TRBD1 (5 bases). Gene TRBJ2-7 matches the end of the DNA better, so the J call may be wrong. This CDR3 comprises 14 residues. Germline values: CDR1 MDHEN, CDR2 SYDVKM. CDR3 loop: CASSFVGHPYEQYF. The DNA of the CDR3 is TGTGCCAGCAGTTTTGTGGGGCATCCCTACGAGCAGTACTTC.

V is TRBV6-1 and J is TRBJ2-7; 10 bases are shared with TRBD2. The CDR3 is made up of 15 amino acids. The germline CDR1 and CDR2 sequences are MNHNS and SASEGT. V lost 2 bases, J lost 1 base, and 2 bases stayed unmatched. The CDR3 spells CASSEPGLASYEQYF. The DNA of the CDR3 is TGTGCCAGCAGTGAACCGGGACTAGCGTCCTACGAGCAGTACTTC.

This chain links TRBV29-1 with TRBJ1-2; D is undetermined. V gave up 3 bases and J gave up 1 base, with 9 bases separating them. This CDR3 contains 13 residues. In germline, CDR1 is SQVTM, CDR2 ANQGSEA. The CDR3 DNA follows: TGCAGCGTTGAGAATTGGGTTAACTATGGCTACACCTTC. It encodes CSVENWVNYGYTF.

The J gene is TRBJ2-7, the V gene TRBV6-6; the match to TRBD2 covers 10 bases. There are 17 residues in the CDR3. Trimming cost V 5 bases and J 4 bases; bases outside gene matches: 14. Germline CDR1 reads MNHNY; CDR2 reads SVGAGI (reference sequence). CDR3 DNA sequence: TGTGCCAGCAGTATATTCTTAGCGGGAGGATACGGGTACGAGCAGTACTTC. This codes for CASSIFLAGGYGYEQYF.

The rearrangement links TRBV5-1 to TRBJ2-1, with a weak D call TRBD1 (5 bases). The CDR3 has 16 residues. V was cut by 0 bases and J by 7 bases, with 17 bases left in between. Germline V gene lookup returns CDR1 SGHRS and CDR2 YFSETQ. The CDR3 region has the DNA TGCGCCAGCAGCTTGGAGGGGCGCCCCGCAAGGAATGAGCAGTTCTTC. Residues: CASSLEGRPARNEQFF.

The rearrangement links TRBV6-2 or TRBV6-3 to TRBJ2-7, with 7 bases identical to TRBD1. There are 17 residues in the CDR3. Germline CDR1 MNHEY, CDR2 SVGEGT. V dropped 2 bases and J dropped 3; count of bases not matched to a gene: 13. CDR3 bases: TGTGCCAGCAGTTACATACCGGGACAGCCCTTGGTCTACGAGCAGTACTTC. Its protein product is CASSYIPGQPLVYEQYF.

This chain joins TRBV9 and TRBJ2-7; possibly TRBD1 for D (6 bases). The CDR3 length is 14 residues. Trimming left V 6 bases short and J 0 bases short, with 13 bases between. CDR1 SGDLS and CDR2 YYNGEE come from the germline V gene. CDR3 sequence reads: CASNRDGTSYEQYF. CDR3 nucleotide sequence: TGTGCCAGCAACAGGGACGGAACCTCCTACGAGCAGTACTTC.

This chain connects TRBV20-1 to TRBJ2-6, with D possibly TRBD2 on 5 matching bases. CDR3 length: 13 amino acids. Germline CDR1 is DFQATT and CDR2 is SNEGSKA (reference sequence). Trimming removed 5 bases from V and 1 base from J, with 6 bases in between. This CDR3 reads CSARRSGANVLTF. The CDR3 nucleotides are TGCAGTGCTCGGAGGTCTGGGGCCAACGTCCTGACTTTC.

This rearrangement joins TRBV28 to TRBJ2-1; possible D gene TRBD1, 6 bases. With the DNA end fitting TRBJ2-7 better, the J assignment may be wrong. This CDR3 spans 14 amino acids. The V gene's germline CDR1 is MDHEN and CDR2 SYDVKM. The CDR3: CASSLGQRYNEQYF. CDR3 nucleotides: TGTGCCAGCAGTTTAGGACAGCGATACAATGAGCAGTACTTC.

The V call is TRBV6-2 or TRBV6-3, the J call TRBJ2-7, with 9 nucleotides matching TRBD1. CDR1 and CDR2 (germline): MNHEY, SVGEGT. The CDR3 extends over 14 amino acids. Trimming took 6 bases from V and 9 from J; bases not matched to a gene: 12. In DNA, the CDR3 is TGTGCCAGCAGAAGCCGAGGACAGGGGTCAAGGCAGTACTTC. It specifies CASRSRGQGSRQYF.

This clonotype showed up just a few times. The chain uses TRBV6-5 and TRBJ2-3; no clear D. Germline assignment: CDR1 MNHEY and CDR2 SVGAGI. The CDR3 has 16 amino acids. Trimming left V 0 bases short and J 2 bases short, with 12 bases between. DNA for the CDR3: TGTGCCAGCAGTTACTCGGGCGGTTCCTACACAGATACGCAGTATTTT. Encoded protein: CASSYSGGSYTDTQYF.

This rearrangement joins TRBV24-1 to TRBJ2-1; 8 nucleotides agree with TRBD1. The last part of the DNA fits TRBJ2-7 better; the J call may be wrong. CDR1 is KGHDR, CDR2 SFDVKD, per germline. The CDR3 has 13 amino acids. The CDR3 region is CATGTGSYNEQYF. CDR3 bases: TGTGCCACCGGGACAGGAAGTTACAATGAGCAGTACTTC.

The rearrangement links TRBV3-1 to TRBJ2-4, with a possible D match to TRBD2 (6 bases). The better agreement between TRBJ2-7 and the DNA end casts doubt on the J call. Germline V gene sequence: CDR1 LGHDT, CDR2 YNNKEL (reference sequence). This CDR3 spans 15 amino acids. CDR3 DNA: TGTGCCAGCAGCCCAGGTTGGGGAGGCACTTACGAGCAGTACTTC. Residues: CASSPGWGGTYEQYF.